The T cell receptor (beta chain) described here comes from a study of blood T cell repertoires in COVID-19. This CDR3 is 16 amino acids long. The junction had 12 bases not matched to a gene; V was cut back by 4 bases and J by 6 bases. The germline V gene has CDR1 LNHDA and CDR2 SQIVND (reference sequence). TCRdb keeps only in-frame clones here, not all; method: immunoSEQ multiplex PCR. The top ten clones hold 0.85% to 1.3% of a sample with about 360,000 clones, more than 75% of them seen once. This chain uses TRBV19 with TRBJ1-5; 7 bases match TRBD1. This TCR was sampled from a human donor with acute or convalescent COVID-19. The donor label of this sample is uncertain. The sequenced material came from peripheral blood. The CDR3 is CASSTYDRVGGQPQHF. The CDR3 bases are TGTGCCAGTAGTACATACGACAGGGTGGGTGGTCAGCCCCAGCATTTT.